These 16 T cell receptor beta chains share one sample of origin, sequenced in a study of T-cell memory formation after mild COVID-19. MiXCR, run by TCRdb on the 5' RACE reads, gives a single entry per CDR3 protein. The sample has about 440,000 distinct CDR3 sequences, roughly 20% seen once. Input material: PBMCs or a T cell subset sorted from them (not recorded which). The receptors here all came from an adult woman who had mild COVID-19 (a few samples of this study predate the infection). Cell type and time point are not known.

The CDR3 protein is CASSDQGSGTEAFF. In nucleotides, the CDR3 is TGTGCCAGCAGTGATCAGGGTTCGGGCACTGAAGCTTTCTTT. The rearrangement joins TRBV2 to TRBJ1-1; D perhaps matches TRBD1 (5 bases). V gave up 3 bases and J gave up 4 bases, with 12 bases separating them. The CDR3 spans 14 residues. Germline CDR1 and CDR2: SNHLY and FYNNEI. The entire variable domain, with the rest obtained from reference TRBV2 and TRBJ1-1, is as follows: EPEVTQTPSHQVTQMGQEVILRCVPISNHLYFYWYRQILGQKVEFLVSFYNNEISEKSEIFDDQFSVERPDGSNFTLKIRSTKLEDSAMYFCASSDQGSGTEAFFGQGTRLTVV.

Regarding this clonotype: No DNA is shown, since the ends of the CDR3 on it are uncertain; the CDR3 is the one TCRdb lists. The gene calls are TRBV20-1 and TRBJ2-3; the DNA was not used to check the table's D call, TRBD1. Germline loops: CDR1 DFQATT, CDR2 SNEGSKA (reference sequence). The CDR3 length equals 19 residues, ends included. CDR3 residues: CSAREAAMDFRARADTQYF.

The chain recombines TRBV7-9 with TRBJ2-5, with D perhaps being TRBD1 or TRBD2 (5 bases each). Germline V gene lookup returns CDR1 SEHNR and CDR2 FQNEAQ (reference sequence). V was clipped by 2 bases and J by 1 base, with 14 bases between them. The CDR3 is 16 amino acids. The CDR3 DNA sequence: TGTGCCAGCAGCTTACGGGGACCACCGCTCCAAGAGACCCAGTACTTC. Protein sequence: CASSLRGPPLQETQYF.

There are many counts of this clonotype. Compared with germline, one end of the junction differs, possibly owing to a read error. The chain combines TRBV5-1 with TRBJ2-1; D unresolved. The CDR3 contains 13 residues. Per the germline V gene, CDR1 is SGHRS and CDR2 is YFSETQ. The DNA for the CDR3 is TGTGCCAGCAGTTTATCAGGATACAATGAGCAGTTCTTC. Translated, it gives CASSLSGYNEQFF.

The V call is TRBV7-2, the J call TRBJ2-3; D unclear. This CDR3 contains 15 residues. Trimming pared 0 bases from V and 4 bases from J, leaving 11 bases between. Germline CDR1 SGHTA, CDR2 FQGNSA. This CDR3 reads CASSLAGVGPDTQYF. Written as DNA, the CDR3 is TGTGCCAGCAGCTTAGCGGGCGTGGGCCCAGATACGCAGTATTTT.

The sample holds a few counts of this clonotype. The chain has TRBV20-1 and TRBJ1-1; D perhaps matches TRBD1 (5 bases). V was trimmed by 0 bases and J by 6 bases, leaving 8 bases between them. This CDR3 region has 12 residues. Germline V gene sequence: CDR1 DFQATT, CDR2 SNEGSKA (reference sequence). The CDR3 DNA sequence: TGCAGTGCTAGAGAGGGGCCGTCTGAAGCTTTCTTT. It translates to CSAREGPSEAFF.

This chain joins TRBV7-6 and TRBJ1-2; 10 positions agree with TRBD1. This CDR3 has 11 amino acids. Germline-derived CDR1 and CDR2 are SGHVS and FNYEAQ. V lost 11 bases and J lost 6; bases outside the gene matches: 3. The CDR3 nucleotides are TGTGCCGGCGGGACAGGGGATGGCTACACCTTC. Protein: CAGGTGDGYTF.

The V gene is TRBV18, the J gene TRBJ2-4, with a tentative D call TRBD1 (5 bases). Deletions cut 1 base from V and 11 bases from J, with 12 bases between. This CDR3 is built from 13 residues. Germline V gene sequence: CDR1 KGHSH, CDR2 LQKENI. CDR3 amino acids: CASSPQGLAVQYF. CDR3 sequence (DNA): TGTGCCAGCTCACCACAGGGGTTGGCCGTTCAGTACTTC.

The chain carries TRBV7-9 and TRBJ2-1; TRBD2 aligns across 8 bases. The CDR3 has 16 residues. Germline values: CDR1 SEHNR, CDR2 FQNEAQ (reference sequence). After removal of 0 bases from V and 5 bases from J, the junction contained 6 bases not matched to a gene. CDR3 amino acids: CASSLALSGSNNEQFF. CDR3 bases: TGTGCCAGCAGCTTAGCGTTAAGCGGGAGTAACAATGAGCAGTTCTTC.

This chain uses TRBV9 with TRBJ1-6; D perhaps matches TRBD1 (6 bases). This CDR3 is built from 15 residues. Trimming shortened V by 4 bases and J by 7 bases, and 15 bases separated the two germline ends. Germline values: CDR1 SGDLS, CDR2 YYNGEE. The CDR3 DNA reads as TGTGCCAGCAGCTTAACCAGGGGCATAAATTCACCCCTCCACTTT. It encodes CASSLTRGINSPLHF.

This clonotype has just a few counts. The chain uses TRBV19 and TRBJ2-3; 8 nucleotides line up with TRBD2. This CDR3 contains 16 residues. Germline trimming cut 0 bases from V and 1 base from J; bases unmatched to any gene: 3. CDR1 and CDR2 (germline): LNHDA, SQIVND (reference sequence). CDR3 coding DNA: TGTGCCAGTAGTATAGATACTAGCGGCCGCACAGATACGCAGTATTTT. It translates to CASSIDTSGRTDTQYF.

This clonotype was observed a few times. The V and J genes are TRBV25-1 and TRBJ2-6, with 7 bases lining up with TRBD1. Trimming took 4 bases from V and 0 from J; bases not matched to a gene: 6. CDR1 and CDR2 from the germline V gene are MGHDK and SYGVNS. The CDR3 runs 17 residues. CDR3 sequence (DNA): TGTGCCAGCAGTGGCCGGGACAGCGCCTCTGGGGCCAACGTCCTGACTTTC. Its translation: CASSGRDSASGANVLTF.

This chain joins TRBV13 and TRBJ2-3; TRBD2 matches at 9 bases. V shed 1 base and J 2 bases; nucleotides not matched to a gene: 10. The length of the CDR3 is 18 residues. CDR1 and CDR2 (germline): PRHDT, FYEKMQ (reference sequence). The CDR3 protein is CASSLENRLAGITDTQYF. CDR3 in DNA: TGTGCCAGCAGCTTAGAGAATCGGCTAGCGGGGATCACAGATACGCAGTATTTT.

This clonotype was counted a few times. The rearrangement links TRBV29-1 to TRBJ2-1; TRBD2 aligns across 7 bases. With 5 bases clipped from V and 7 bases from J, the junction kept 8 bases outside the gene matches. The CDR3 extends over 13 amino acids. Germline CDR1 and CDR2: SQVTM and ANQGSEA. The CDR3 loop reads CSVLGLGRNEQFF. The CDR3 DNA reads as TGCAGCGTTCTCGGACTAGGAAGAAATGAGCAGTTCTTC.

The rearrangement joins TRBV27 to TRBJ2-7; no clear D gene. Trimming pared 3 bases from V and 0 bases from J, leaving 9 bases between. This CDR3 is built from 14 residues. Germline-derived CDR1 and CDR2 are MNHEY and SMNVEV (reference sequence). CDR3 sequence: CASSFYMGSYEQYF. The DNA of the CDR3 is TGTGCCAGCAGTTTTTATATGGGCTCCTACGAGCAGTACTTC.

The V and J genes are TRBV24-1 and TRBJ2-3, with D perhaps matching TRBD1 or TRBD2 (5 bases each). CDR1 and CDR2 from the germline V gene are KGHDR and SFDVKD. Trimming took 12 bases from V and 5 from J, leaving 20 bases between them. The CDR3 extends over 14 amino acids. CDR3 DNA sequence: TGTGCCCCGATGGGACGGAACCAGGAAGATACGCAGTATTTT. It yields the protein CAPMGRNQEDTQYF.